The TCR beta chain under discussion was sequenced for a study of molecular identifiers for immune sequencing clone quantification. General study findings and limits: Reportedly, one cell's Jurkat TCR RNA was detected within 1,100,000 naive CD8 cells.

Ten or more counts support this clonotype. Its antigen is not identified. A single record per CDR3 protein comes from TCRdb applying MiXCR to the PCR reads. The table lists 60,000 to 70,000 distinct CDR3 sequences, 15% to 20% of them singletons. This CDR3 region has 18 residues. Germline lookup yields CDR1 MNHEY and CDR2 SVGAGI. V gave up 6 bases and J gave up 0 bases, with 23 bases separating them. The chain links TRBV6-5 to TRBJ1-1; maybe TRBD1 (5 bases). The sequence came from a human donor in good health. Some libraries in this study had Jurkat cell RNA spiked in. Input material: naive CD8+ T cells from blood, with Jurkat cell RNA spiked in. Subset in this sample: FACS-sorted CD8+CD4-CCR7+CD45RA+ naive T cells. The CDR3 region is CASSPPLRVWGMNTEAFF. In nucleotides, the CDR3 is TGTGCCAGCAGCCCCCCCCTCAGGGTATGGGGGATGAACACTGAAGCTTTCTTT.